This paragraph reports one TCR beta chain. What it recognizes is unknown. This record comes from a study of beta chain features in type 1 diabetes. Trimming took 0 bases from V and 9 from J; bases not matched to a gene: 5. Germline V gene data show CDR1 as SGHDN and CDR2 as FVKESK. CDR3 length: 15 amino acids. General study findings and limits: In every one of the four CD4+ subsets, TCRB CDR3s were moderately but significantly shorter in Type 1 diabetes patients. Resolution of whether HLA type affects TCRB rearrangement was not achieved here.

Reverse transcribing all isolated RNA meant expressed TCRB transcripts were sequenced. The assay was immunoSEQ multiplex PCR, and TCRdb's table has in-frame clones only and misses some. The table has under 400,000 clones, 14% seen once. The rearrangement uses TRBV14 and TRBJ1-6, with 7 nucleotides matching TRBD1. This clonotype originated in a man aged 25-45 years in good health. The sample taken for sequencing was central memory CD4+ T cells from blood. This chain's CDR3 is CASSQDPQGLSPLHF. The CDR3 DNA reads as TGTGCCAGCAGCCAAGATCCACAGGGGCTTTCACCCCTCCACTTT.